The entry below gives a single TCR beta chain sequence along with its context. Its target is unknown. Germline V gene sequence: CDR1 LGHDT, CDR2 YNNKEL (reference sequence). Between the trimmed V and J ends, which lost 3 bases and 3 bases, there was a span of 12 bases. The CDR3 loop spans 15 amino acids. This sample stems from a study of T cell responses to AZD1222 COVID-19 vaccine. Study-wide findings and caveats: After the peak T cell response, and only then, were repertoires sampled. Most donors were white British, females outnumbered males, and clonal diversity was possibly underestimated. Regions left unmutated in variants are reportedly the target of nearly half of spike-specific TCRs.

The data were produced by immunoSEQ multiplex PCR, yet TCRdb's version contains in-frame clones alone and is incomplete. Among approximately 200,000 clones listed, approximately 93% were seen once. This TCR was recovered from an adult who received the AZD1222 COVID-19 vaccine. This specimen was peripheral blood, taken 28 days after the second AZD1222 dose. V gene TRBV3-1 (or the pseudogene TRBV3-2) combines with J gene TRBJ1-5; unclear D gene. CDR3 DNA: TGTGCCAGCAGCCAGGGGTTTGATGTCAATCAGCCCCAGCATTTT. Its protein product is CASSQGFDVNQPQHF.